This T cell receptor (beta chain) was profiled in a study of T-cell memory formation after mild COVID-19. Study at large: For the most part, TCR clusters were specific to one donor. Study-wide results and limits: There were some responding clones in pre-infection memory, which suggested that cross-reactive memory had joined.

TCRdb used MiXCR to reprocess the 5' RACE reads, holding one entry per CDR3 protein. The data hold some 300,000 distinct CDR3 sequences, with approximately 22% observed a single time. Germline V gives CDR1 GTSNPN, CDR2 SVGIG (reference sequence). Trimming shortened V by 0 bases and J by 4 bases, and 9 bases separated the two germline ends. The CDR3 sequence is 13 residues long. This clonotype appeared a few times. Antigen specificity is unknown. Material for sequencing was PBMCs or a T cell subset sorted from them (not recorded which). The V and J genes are TRBV30 and TRBJ1-1; D unresolved. The TCR was taken from a young man who had mild COVID-19 (a few samples of this study predate the infection). Cell type and time point are not known. This chain's CDR3 is CAWSVNGVTEAFF. CDR3 in DNA: TGTGCCTGGAGTGTAAATGGGGTCACTGAAGCTTTCTTT. Complete variable domain (other parts from reference TRBV30 and TRBJ1-1): SQTIHQWPATLVQPVGSPLSLECTVEGTSNPNLYWYRQAAGRGLQLLFYSVGIGQISSEVPQNLSASRPQDRQFILSSKKLLLSDSGFYLCAWSVNGVTEAFFGQGTRLTVV.